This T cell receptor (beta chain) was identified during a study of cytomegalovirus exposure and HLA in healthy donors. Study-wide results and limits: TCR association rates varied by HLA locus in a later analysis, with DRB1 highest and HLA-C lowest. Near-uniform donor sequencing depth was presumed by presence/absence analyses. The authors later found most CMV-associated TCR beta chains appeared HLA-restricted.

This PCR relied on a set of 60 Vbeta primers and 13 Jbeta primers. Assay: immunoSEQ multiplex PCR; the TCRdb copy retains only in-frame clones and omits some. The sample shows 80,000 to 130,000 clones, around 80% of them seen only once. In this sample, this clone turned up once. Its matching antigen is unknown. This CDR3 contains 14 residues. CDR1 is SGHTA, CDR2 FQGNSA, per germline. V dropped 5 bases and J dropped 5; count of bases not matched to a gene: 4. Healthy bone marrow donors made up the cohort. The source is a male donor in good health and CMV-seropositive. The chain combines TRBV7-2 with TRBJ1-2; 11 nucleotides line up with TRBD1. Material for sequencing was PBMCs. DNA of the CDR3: TGTGCCAGCAGCGGACAGGGGGCGCAGTATGGCTACACCTTC. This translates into CASSGQGAQYGYTF. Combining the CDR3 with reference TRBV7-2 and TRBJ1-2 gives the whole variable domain GAGVSQSPSNKVTEKGKDVELRCDPISGHTALYWYRQSLGQGLEFLIYFQGNSAPDKSGLPSDRFSAERTGGSVSTLTIQRTQQEDSAVYLCASSGQGAQYGYTFGSGTRLTVV.